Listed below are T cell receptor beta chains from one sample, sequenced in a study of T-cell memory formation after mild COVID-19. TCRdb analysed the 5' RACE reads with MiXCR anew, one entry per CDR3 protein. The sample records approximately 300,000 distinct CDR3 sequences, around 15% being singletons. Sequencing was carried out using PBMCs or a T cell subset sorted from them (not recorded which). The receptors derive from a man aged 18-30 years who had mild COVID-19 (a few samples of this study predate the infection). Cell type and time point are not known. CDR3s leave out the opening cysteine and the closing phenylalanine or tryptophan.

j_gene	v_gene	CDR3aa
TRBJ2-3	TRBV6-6	ASSYTGLAGVVRTDTQY
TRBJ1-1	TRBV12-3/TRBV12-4	ASSLYLGENEAF
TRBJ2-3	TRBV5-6	ASITMTGPVTDTQY
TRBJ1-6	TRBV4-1	ASSLARVLDSPLH
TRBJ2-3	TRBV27	ASSLAPVNTQY
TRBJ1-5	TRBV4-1	ASSQALRDQPQH
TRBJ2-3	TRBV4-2	ASSQTESGGGTDTQY
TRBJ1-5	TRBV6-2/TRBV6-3	ASSSTRILNQPQH
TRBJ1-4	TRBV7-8	ASSLAGGNEKLF
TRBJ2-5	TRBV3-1	ASSQRSGGDQETQY
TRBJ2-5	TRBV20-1	SAAAGLAGQETQY
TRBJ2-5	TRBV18	ASSPDSQETQY
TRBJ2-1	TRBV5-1	ASSLAQFSDEQF
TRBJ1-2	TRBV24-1	ATSDAGTVGGYT
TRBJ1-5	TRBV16	ASSQSRTWEPQH
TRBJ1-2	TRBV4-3	ASSRFGEDYGYT
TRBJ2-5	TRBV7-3	ASSEGVGGKTQY
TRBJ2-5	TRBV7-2	ASSTTEGPAGTQY
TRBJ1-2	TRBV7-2	ASSSYEAIYGYT
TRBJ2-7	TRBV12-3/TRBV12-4	ASSFWRGPAYEQY
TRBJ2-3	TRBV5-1	ASSFQGATQY
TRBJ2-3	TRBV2	ASKTTPISTDTQY
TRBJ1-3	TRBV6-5	ASSYSGGTTENTIY
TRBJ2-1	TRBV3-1	ASSVPGTRGNEQF
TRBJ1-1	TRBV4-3	ASSPGTGSFTEAF
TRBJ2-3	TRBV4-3	ASSHGRGVSTDTQY
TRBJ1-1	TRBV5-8	ASSPARVNTEAF
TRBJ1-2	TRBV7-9	ASSLVSDREYGYT
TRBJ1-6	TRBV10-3	AISESMGSSYNSPLH
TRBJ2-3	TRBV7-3	ASSLGGRGLTDTQY
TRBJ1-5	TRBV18	ASSASPGTGVSNQPQH
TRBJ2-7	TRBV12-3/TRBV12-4	ARQNQTYEQY
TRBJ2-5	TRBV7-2	ASSWTSGVGETQY